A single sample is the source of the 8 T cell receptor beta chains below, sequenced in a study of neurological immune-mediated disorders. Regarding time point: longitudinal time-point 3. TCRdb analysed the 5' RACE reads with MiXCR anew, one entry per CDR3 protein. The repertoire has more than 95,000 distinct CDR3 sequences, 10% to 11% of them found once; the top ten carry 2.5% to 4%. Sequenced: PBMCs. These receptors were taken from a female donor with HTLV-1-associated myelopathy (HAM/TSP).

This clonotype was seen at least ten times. CDR3 bases: TGTGCCAGCAGTTACAACGGGGGACCTGAGACGGAGCAGTACTTC. Amino acids: CASSYNGGPETEQYF. The rearrangement joins TRBV6-5 to TRBJ2-7; TRBD2 is a possible D gene (6 bases). CDR3 length equals 15 residues. Looked up from germline, CDR1 is MNHEY and CDR2 is SVGAGI. Trimming cost V 2 bases and J 7 bases, with 18 bases left between them.

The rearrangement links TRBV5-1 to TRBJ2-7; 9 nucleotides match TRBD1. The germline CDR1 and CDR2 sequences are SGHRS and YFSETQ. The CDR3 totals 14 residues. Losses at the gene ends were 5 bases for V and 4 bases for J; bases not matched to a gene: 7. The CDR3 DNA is TGCGCCAGCAGTTGTACAGGGGGCTCTTACGAGCAGTACTTC. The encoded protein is CASSCTGGSYEQYF.

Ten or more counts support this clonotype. The CDR3 here is CASSFQGVEAFF. CDR3 sequence (DNA): TGCGCCAGCAGCTTCCAGGGGGTGGAAGCTTTCTTT. The V call is TRBV5-1, the J call TRBJ1-1, with TRBD1 matching 7 bases. The J segment lost 8 bases and the V segment lost 2 bases, leaving 3 bases of the junction unmatched. The germline gives CDR1 SGHRS, CDR2 YFSETQ. The CDR3 sequence is 12 residues long.

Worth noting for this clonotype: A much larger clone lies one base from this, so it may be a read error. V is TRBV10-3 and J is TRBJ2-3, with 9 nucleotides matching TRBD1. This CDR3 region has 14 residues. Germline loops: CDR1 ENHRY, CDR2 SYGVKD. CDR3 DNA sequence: TGTGTCACGCGAACAGGGGGCATGACAGATACGCAGTATTTT. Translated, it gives CVTRTGGMTDTQYF.

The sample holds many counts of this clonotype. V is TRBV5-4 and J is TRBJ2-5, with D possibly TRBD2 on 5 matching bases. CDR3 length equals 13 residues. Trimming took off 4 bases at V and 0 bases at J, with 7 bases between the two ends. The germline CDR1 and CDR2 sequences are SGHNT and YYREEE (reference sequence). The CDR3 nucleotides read TGTGCCAGCAGCCAGGACTACCAAGAGACCCAGTACTTC. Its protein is CASSQDYQETQYF.

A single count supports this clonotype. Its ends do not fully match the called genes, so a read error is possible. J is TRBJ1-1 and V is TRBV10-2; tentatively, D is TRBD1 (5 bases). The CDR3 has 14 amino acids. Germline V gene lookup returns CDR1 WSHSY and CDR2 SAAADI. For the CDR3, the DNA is TGCGCCAGCAGTCAACAGGTCTGGAGCGCTGAAGCTTACTTT. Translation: CASSQQVWSAEAYF.

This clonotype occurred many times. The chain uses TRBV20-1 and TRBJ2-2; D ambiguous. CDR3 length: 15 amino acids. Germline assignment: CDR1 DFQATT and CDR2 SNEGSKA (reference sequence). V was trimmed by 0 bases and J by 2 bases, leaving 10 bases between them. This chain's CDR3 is CSARDYLTNTGELFF. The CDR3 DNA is TGCAGTGCTAGAGATTACCTGACTAACACCGGGGAGCTGTTTTTT.

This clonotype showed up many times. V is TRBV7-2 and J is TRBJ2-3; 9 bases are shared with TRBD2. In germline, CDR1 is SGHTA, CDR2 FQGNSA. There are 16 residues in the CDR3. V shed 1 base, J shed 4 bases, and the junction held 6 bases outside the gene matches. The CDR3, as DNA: TGTGCCAGCAGCTTAGGGCTAGCGGGGAGTTCAGATACGCAGTATTTT. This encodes CASSLGLAGSSDTQYF.